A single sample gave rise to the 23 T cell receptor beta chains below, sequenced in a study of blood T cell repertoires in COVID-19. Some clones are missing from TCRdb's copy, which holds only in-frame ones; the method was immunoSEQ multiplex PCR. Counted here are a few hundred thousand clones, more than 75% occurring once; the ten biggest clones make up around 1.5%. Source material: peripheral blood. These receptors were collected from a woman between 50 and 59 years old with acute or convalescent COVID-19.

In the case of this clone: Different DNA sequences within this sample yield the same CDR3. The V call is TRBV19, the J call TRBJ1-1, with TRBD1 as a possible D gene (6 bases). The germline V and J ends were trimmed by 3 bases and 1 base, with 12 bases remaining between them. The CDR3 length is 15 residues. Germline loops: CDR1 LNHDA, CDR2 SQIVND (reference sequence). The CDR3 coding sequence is TGTGCCAGTAGTATTGGGGGGGCTGCGAACACTGAAGCTTTCTTT. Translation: CASSIGGAANTEAFF.

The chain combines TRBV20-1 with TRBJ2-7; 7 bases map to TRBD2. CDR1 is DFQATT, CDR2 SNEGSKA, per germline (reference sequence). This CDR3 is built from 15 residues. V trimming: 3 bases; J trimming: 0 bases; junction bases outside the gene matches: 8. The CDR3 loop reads CSASLAGPSSYEQYF. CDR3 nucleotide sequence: TGCAGTGCTAGTTTAGCGGGCCCTAGCTCCTACGAGCAGTACTTC.

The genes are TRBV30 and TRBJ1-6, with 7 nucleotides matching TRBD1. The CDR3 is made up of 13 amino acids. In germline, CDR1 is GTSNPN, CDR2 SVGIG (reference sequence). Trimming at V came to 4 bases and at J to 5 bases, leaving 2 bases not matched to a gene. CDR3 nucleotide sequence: TGTGCCTGGACCGGGACAGATAATTCACCCCTCCACTTT. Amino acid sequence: CAWTGTDNSPLHF.

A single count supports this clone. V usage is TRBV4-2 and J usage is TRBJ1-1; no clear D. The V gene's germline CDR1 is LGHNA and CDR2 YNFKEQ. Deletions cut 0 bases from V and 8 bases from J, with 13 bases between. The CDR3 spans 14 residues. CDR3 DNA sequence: TGTGCCAGCAGCCAAGATCGCGGAGGGCGAGAAGCTTTCTTT. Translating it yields CASSQDRGGREAFF.

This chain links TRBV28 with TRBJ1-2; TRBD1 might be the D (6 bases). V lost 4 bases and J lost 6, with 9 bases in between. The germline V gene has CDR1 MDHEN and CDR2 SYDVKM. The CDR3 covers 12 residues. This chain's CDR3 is CASSSQGDGYTF. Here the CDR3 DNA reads TGTGCCAGCAGTTCACAGGGAGATGGCTACACCTTC.

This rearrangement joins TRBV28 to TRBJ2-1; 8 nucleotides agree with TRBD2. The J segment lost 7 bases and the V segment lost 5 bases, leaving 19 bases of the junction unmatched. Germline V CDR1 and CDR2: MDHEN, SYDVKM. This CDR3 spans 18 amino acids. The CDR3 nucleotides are TGTGCCAGCAGTCCCCCCGCCGGGGCCGGGAGGGTGCAAAATGAGCAGTTCTTC. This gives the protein CASSPPAGAGRVQNEQFF.

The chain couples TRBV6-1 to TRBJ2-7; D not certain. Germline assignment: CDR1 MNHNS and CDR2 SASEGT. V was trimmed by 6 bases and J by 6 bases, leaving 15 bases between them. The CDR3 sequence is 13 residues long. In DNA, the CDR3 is TGTGCCAGCAGGGATCCGGGTGACGGCGAGCAGTACTTC. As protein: CASRDPGDGEQYF.

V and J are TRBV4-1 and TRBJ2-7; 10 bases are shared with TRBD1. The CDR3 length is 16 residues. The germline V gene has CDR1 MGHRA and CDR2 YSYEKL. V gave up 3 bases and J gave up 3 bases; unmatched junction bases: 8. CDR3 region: CASSQGQGPRVYEQYF. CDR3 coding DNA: TGCGCCAGCAGCCAGGGACAGGGGCCCCGTGTCTACGAGCAGTACTTC.

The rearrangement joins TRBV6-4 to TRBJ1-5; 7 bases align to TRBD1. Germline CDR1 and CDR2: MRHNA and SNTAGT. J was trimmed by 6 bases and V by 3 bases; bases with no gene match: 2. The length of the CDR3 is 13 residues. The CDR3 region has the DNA TGTGCCAGCAGTGAAACAGGGGCTCAGCCCCAGCATTTT. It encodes CASSETGAQPQHF.

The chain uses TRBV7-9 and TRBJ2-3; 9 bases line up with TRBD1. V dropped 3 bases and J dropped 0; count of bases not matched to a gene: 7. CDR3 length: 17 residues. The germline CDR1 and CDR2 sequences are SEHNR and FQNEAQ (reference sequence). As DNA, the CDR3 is TGTGCCAGCAGCTTGGGGGCGACAGGGGGTAGCACAGATACGCAGTATTTT. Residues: CASSLGATGGSTDTQYF.

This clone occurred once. CDR3 protein: CASILAGGLQETQYF. CDR3 nucleotide sequence: TGCGCCAGCATTCTAGCGGGAGGGTTACAAGAGACCCAGTACTTC. The V gene is TRBV5-1, the J gene TRBJ2-5; 12 bases align to TRBD2. The CDR3 runs 15 residues. V lost 6 bases and J lost 2; bases outside the gene matches: 5. CDR1 is SGHRS and CDR2 is YFSETQ in the germline V gene.

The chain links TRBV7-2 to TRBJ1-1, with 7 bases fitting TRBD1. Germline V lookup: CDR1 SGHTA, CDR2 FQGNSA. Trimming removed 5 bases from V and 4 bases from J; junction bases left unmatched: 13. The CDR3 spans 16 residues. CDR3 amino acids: CASSTATGKVSTEAFF. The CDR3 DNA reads TGTGCCAGCAGCACGGCGACAGGGAAAGTCTCCACTGAAGCTTTCTTT.

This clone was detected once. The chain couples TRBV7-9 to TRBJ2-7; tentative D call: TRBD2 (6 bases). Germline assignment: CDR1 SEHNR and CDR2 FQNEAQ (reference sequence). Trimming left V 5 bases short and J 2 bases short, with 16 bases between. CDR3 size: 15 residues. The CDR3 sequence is CASSLGGAQTYEQYF. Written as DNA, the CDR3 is TGTGCCAGCAGCCTGGGGGGAGCCCAGACCTACGAGCAGTACTTC.

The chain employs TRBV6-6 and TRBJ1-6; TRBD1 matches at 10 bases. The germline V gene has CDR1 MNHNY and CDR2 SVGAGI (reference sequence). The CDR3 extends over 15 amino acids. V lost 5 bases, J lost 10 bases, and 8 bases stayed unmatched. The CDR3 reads CASSHRDRGRSPLHF. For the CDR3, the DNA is TGTGCCAGCAGTCACAGGGACAGGGGACGCTCACCCCTCCACTTT.

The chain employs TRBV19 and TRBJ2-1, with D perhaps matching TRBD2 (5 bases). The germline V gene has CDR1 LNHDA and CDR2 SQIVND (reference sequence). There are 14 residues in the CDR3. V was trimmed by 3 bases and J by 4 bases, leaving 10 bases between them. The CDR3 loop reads CASSILTGYNEQFF. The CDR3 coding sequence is TGTGCCAGTAGTATCCTCACGGGGTACAATGAGCAGTTCTTC.

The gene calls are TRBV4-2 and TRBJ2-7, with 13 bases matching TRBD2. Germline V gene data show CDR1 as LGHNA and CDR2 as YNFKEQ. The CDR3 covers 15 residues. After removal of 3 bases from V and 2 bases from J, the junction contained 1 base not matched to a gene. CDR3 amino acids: CASSQGTSGTYEQYF. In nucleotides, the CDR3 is TGTGCCAGCAGCCAGGGGACTAGCGGGACCTACGAGCAGTACTTC.

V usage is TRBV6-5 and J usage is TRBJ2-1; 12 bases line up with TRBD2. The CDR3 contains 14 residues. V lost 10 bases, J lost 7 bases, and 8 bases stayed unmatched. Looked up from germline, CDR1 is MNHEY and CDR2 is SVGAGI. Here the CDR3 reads CATALAGGLNEQFF. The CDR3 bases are TGTGCCACGGCACTAGCGGGAGGTTTAAATGAGCAGTTCTTC.

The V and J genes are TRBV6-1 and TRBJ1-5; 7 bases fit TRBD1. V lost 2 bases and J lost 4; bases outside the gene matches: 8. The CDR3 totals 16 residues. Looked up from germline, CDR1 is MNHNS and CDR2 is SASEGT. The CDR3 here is CASSESWGQLNQPQHF. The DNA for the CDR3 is TGTGCCAGCAGTGAAAGTTGGGGACAGCTTAATCAGCCCCAGCATTTT.

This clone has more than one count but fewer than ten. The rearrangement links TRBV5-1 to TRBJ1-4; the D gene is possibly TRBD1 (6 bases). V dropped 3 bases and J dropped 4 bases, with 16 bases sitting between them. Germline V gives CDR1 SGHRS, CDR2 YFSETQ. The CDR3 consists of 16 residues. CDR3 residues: CASSSGTPFLNEKLFF. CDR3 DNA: TGCGCCAGCAGCTCCGGGACACCATTTCTTAATGAAAAACTGTTTTTT.

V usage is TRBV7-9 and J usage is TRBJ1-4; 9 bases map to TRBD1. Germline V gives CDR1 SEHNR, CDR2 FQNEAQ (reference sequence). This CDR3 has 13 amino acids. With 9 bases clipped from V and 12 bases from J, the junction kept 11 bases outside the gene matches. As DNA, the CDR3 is TGTGCCAGTAGCCCGGGACAGGGTTTGGAACTGTTTTTT. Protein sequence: CASSPGQGLELFF.

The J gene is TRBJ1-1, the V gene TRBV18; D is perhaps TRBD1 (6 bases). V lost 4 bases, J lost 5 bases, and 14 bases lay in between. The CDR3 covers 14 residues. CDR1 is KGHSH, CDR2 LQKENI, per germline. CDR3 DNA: TGTGCCAGCTCACTGTCGAACAGGGATACTGAAGCTTTCTTT. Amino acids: CASSLSNRDTEAFF.

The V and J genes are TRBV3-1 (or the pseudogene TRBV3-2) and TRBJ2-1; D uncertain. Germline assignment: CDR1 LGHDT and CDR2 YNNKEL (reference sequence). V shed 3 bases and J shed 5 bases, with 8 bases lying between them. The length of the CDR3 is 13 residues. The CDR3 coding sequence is TGTGCCAGCAGCCAGCTGGAGCACAATGAGCAGTTCTTC. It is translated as CASSQLEHNEQFF.

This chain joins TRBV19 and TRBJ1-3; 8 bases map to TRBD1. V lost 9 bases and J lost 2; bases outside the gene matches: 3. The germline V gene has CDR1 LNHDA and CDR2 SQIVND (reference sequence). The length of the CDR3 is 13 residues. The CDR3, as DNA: TGTGCCAGCGGACAGGGACCTGGAAACACCATATATTTT. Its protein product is CASGQGPGNTIYF.